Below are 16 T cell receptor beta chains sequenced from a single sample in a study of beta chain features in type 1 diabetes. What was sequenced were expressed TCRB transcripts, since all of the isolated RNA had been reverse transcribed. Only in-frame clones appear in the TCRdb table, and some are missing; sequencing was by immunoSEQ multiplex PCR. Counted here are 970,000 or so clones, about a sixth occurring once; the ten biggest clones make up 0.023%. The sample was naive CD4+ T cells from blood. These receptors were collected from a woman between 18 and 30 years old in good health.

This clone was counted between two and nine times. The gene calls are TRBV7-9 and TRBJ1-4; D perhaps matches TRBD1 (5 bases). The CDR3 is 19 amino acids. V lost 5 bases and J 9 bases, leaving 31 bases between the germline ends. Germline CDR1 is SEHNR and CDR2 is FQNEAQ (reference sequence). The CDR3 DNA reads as TGTGCCAGCAGCCTAGGCGGGTCGGCGATAAGCGGGGGTCGGAAAAAACTGTTTTTT. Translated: CASSLGGSAISGGRKKLFF.

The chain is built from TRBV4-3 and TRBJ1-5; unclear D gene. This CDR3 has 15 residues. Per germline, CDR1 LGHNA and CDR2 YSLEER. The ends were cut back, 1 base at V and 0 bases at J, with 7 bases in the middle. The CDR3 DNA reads TGCGCCAGCAGCCAAGGATGGGGTAGCAATCAGCCCCAGCATTTT. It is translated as CASSQGWGSNQPQHF.

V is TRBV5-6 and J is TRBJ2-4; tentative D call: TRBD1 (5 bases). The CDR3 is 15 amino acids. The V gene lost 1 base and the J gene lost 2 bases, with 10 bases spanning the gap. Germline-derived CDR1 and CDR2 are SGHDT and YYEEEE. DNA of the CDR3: TGTGCCAGCAGCTTGACTCAGGGATCCAAAAACATTCAGTACTTC. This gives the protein CASSLTQGSKNIQYF.

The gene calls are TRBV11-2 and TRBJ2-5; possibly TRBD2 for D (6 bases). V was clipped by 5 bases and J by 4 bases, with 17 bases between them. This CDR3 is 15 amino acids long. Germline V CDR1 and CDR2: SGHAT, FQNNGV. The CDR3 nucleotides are TGTGCCAGCAGCCCAACTACGGGAGCTACAGAGACCCAGTACTTC. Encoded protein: CASSPTTGATETQYF. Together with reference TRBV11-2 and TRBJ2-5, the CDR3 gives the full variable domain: EAGVAQSPRYKIIEKRQSVAFWCNPISGHATLYWYQQILGQGPKLLIQFQNNGVVDDSQLPKDRFSAERLKGVDSTLKIQPAKLEDSAVYLCASSPTTGATETQYFGPGTRLLVL.

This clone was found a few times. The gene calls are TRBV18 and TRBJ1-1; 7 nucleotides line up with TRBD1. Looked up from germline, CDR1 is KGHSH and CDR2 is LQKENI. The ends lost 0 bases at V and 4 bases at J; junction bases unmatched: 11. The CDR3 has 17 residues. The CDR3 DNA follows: TGTGCCAGCTCACCACCGAGGGGGGACAGTCGATTCACTGAAGCTTTCTTT. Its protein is CASSPPRGDSRFTEAFF.

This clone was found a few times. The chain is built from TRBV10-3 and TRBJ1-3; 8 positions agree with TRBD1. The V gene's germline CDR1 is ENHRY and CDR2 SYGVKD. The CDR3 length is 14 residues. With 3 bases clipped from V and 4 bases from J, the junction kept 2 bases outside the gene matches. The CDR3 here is CAISDWTGGNTIYF. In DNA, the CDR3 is TGTGCCATCAGTGACTGGACAGGGGGAAACACCATATATTTT.

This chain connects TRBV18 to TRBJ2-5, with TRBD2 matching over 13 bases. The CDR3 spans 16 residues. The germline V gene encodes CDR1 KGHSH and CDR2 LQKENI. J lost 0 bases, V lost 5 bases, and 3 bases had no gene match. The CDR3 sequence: CASSGLAGDYQETQYF. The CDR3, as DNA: TGTGCCAGCTCAGGACTAGCGGGAGACTACCAAGAGACCCAGTACTTC. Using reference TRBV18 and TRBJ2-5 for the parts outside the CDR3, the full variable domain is NAGVMQNPRHLVRRRGQEARLRCSPMKGHSHVYWYRQLPEEGLKFMVYLQKENIIDESGMPKERFSAEFPKEGPSILRIQQVVRGDSAAYFCASSGLAGDYQETQYFGPGTRLLVL.

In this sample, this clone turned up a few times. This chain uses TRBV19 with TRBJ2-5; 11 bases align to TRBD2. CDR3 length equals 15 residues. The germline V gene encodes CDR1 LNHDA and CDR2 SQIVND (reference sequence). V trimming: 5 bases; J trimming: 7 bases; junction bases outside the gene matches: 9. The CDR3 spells CASSLLAGGPATQYF. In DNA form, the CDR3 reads TGTGCCAGTAGTCTTTTAGCGGGAGGGCCGGCGACCCAGTACTTC. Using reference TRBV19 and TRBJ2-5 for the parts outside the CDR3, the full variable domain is DGGITQSPKYLFRKEGQNVTLSCEQNLNHDAMYWYRQDPGQGLRLIYYSQIVNDFQKGDIAEGYSVSREKKESFPLTVTSAQKNPTAFYLCASSLLAGGPATQYFGPGTRLLVL.

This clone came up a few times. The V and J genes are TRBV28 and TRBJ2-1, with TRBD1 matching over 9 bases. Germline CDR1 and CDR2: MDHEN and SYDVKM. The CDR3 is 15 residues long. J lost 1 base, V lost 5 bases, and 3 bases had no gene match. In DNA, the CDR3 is TGTGCCAGCAGTACCGACAGGGGGTCCTACAATGAGCAGTTCTTC. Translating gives CASSTDRGSYNEQFF.

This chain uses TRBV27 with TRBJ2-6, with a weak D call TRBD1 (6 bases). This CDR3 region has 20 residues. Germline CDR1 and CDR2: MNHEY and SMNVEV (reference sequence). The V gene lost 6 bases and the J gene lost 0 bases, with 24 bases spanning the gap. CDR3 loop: CASRPYILTTGSSGANVLTF. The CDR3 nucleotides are TGTGCCAGCAGGCCTTACATTCTTACGACAGGAAGCTCTGGGGCCAACGTCCTGACTTTC.

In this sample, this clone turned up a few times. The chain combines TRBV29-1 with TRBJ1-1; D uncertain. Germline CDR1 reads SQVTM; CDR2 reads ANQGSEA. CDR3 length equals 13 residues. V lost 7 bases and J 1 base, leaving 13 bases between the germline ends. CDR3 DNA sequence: TGCAGCGGTATGCCGGGCCCGAACACTGAAGCTTTCTTT. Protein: CSGMPGPNTEAFF.

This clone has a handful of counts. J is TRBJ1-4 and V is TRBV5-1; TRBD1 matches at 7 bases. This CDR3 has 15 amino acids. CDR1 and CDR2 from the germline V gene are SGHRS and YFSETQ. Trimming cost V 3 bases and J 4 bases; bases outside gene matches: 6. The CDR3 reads CASSSGDRDNEKLFF. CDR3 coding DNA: TGCGCCAGCAGCTCGGGGGACAGAGATAATGAAAAACTGTTTTTT.

CDR3 protein: CASSVLAGMGEQFF. CDR3 sequence (DNA): TGTGCCAGCAGTGTACTAGCGGGCATGGGGGAGCAGTTCTTC. This chain links TRBV2 with TRBJ2-1; TRBD2 matches 9 bases. J gave up 10 bases and V 4 bases, and 8 bases lay outside the gene matches. Per the germline V gene, CDR1 is SNHLY and CDR2 is FYNNEI. CDR3 length equals 14 residues.

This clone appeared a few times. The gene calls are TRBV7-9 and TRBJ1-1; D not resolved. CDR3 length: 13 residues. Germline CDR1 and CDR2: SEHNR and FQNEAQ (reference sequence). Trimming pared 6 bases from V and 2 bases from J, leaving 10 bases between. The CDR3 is CASSISSNTEAFF. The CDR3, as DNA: TGTGCCAGCAGTATCTCAAGCAACACTGAAGCTTTCTTT. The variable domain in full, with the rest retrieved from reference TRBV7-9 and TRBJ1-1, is DTGVSQNPRHKITKRGQNVTFRCDPISEHNRLYWYRQTLGQGPEFLTYFQNEAQLEKSRLLSDRFSAERPKGSFSTLEIQRTEQGDSAMYLCASSISSNTEAFFGQGTRLTVV.

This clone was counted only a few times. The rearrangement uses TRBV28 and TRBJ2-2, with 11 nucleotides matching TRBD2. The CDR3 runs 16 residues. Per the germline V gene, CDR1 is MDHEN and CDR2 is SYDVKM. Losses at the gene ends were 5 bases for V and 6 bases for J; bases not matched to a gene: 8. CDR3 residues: CASSHPPTSGAGELFF. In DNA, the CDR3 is TGTGCCAGCAGTCACCCCCCGACTAGCGGGGCCGGGGAGCTGTTTTTT.

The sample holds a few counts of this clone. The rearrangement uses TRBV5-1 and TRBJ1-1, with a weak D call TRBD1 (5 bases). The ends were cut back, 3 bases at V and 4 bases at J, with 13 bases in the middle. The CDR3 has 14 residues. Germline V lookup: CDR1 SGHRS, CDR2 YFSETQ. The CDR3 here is CASSSGPGGTEAFF. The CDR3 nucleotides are TGCGCCAGCAGCTCGGGACCCGGGGGCACTGAAGCTTTCTTT. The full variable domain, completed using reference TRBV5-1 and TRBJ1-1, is KAGVTQTPRYLIKTRGQQVTLSCSPISGHRSVSWYQQTPGQGLQFLFEYFSETQRNKGNFPGRFSGRQFSNSRSEMNVSTLELGDSALYLCASSSGPGGTEAFFGQGTRLTVV.